A selection of T cell receptor beta chains follows, all from one sample in a study of T cells after yellow fever vaccination. In TCRdb, the 5' RACE reads were re-called with MiXCR into one record per CDR3 protein. The sample holds around 260,000 distinct CDR3 sequences, roughly 4.8% seen once. This material consisted of CD4+ T cells sorted from PBMCs, taken on the day of the yellow fever booster vaccination. The receptors come from a man aged 18 to 30 who received the YFV17D yellow fever vaccine. The CDR3 runs from the conserved cysteine through the conserved F or W. D genes are given only for firm matches. Not every row has a clone size; where given, it reads once, few, many or a size class.

d_call: TRBD1
clone_size: few
j_call: TRBJ1-4
v_call: TRBV10-3
cdr3_aa: CAVSQGGDEKLFF
cdr3_nt: TGTGCCGTATCACAGGGGGGGGATGAAAAACTGTTTTTT

d_call: NA
clone_size: NA
j_call: TRBJ1-5
v_call: TRBV3-1
cdr3_aa: CASSQEGGRPQHF
cdr3_nt: TGTGCCAGCAGCCAAGAGGGGGGGAGGCCCCAGCATTTT

d_call: NA
clone_size: many
j_call: TRBJ1-1
v_call: TRBV5-1
cdr3_aa: CASSFLALNTEAFF
cdr3_nt: TGCGCCAGCAGCTTCCTCGCGTTGAACACTGAAGCTTTCTTT

d_call: NA
clone_size: few
j_call: TRBJ1-1
v_call: TRBV12-3/TRBV12-4
cdr3_aa: CASSSQYTEAFF
cdr3_nt: TGTGCCAGCAGTTCCCAATACACTGAAGCTTTCTTT

d_call: NA
clone_size: NA
j_call: TRBJ1-5
v_call: TRBV20-1
cdr3_aa: CSASRGQPQHF
cdr3_nt: TGCAGTGCTAGCAGGGGACAGCCCCAGCATTTT

d_call: NA
clone_size: NA
j_call: TRBJ2-1
v_call: TRBV18
cdr3_aa: CASSPPVLGGLHEQFF
cdr3_nt: TGTGCCAGCTCACCACCTGTTCTCGGGGGGCTCCATGAGCAGTTCTTC

d_call: NA
clone_size: few
j_call: TRBJ1-4
v_call: TRBV12-3/TRBV12-4
cdr3_aa: CASSLGRKEKLFF
cdr3_nt: TGTGCCAGCAGTTTAGGACGCAAGGAAAAACTGTTTTTT

d_call: NA
clone_size: few
j_call: TRBJ1-2
v_call: TRBV7-2
cdr3_aa: CASSLASVGNYGYTF
cdr3_nt: TGTGCCAGCAGCTTAGCGTCGGTAGGGAACTATGGCTACACCTTC

d_call: TRBD2
clone_size: few
j_call: TRBJ2-3
v_call: TRBV5-1
cdr3_aa: CASSTSGDQSDTQYF
cdr3_nt: TGCGCCAGCAGCACTAGCGGGGATCAGTCGGATACGCAGTATTTT

d_call: NA
clone_size: few
j_call: TRBJ1-3
v_call: TRBV4-1
cdr3_aa: CASSPTPHGSAGNTIYF
cdr3_nt: TGCGCCAGCAGCCCGACCCCCCACGGGTCCGCTGGAAACACCATATATTTT

d_call: NA
clone_size: few
j_call: TRBJ1-4
v_call: TRBV15
cdr3_aa: CATSRVGNEKLFF
cdr3_nt: TGTGCCACCAGCAGAGTAGGGAATGAAAAACTGTTTTTT

d_call: TRBD2
clone_size: many
j_call: TRBJ2-1
v_call: TRBV10-3
cdr3_aa: CATYSGVNNEQFF
cdr3_nt: TGTGCCACCTATAGCGGGGTCAACAATGAGCAGTTCTTC

d_call: NA
clone_size: few
j_call: TRBJ1-5
v_call: TRBV7-2
cdr3_aa: CASSYGSPAEPQHF
cdr3_nt: TGTGCCAGCAGTTACGGGAGCCCGGCGGAGCCCCAGCATTTT

d_call: TRBD2
clone_size: NA
j_call: TRBJ2-1
v_call: TRBV25-1
cdr3_aa: CASGLAGGDEQFF
cdr3_nt: TGTGCCAGCGGACTAGCGGGTGGGGATGAGCAGTTCTTC

d_call: NA
clone_size: few
j_call: TRBJ1-5
v_call: TRBV10-3
cdr3_aa: CAISDVQINQPQHF
cdr3_nt: TGTGCCATCAGTGACGTACAGATTAATCAGCCCCAGCATTTT

d_call: NA
clone_size: few
j_call: TRBJ2-5
v_call: TRBV24-1
cdr3_aa: CATSDLPLETQYF
cdr3_nt: TGTGCCACCAGTGATTTGCCGTTAGAGACCCAGTACTTC

d_call: NA
clone_size: few
j_call: TRBJ2-1
v_call: TRBV18
cdr3_aa: CASSPPPGGEQFF
cdr3_nt: TGTGCCAGCTCACCCCCCCCCGGGGGTGAGCAGTTCTTC

d_call: NA
clone_size: few
j_call: TRBJ2-1
v_call: TRBV11-2
cdr3_aa: CASYSIRGAYNEQFF
cdr3_nt: TGTGCCAGCTATTCAATTCGTGGGGCCTACAATGAGCAGTTCTTC

d_call: TRBD2
clone_size: few
j_call: TRBJ2-1
v_call: TRBV5-1
cdr3_aa: CASSKTSGGANEQFF
cdr3_nt: TGCGCCAGCAGCAAAACTAGCGGGGGGGCCAATGAGCAGTTCTTC

d_call: NA
clone_size: many
j_call: TRBJ2-2
v_call: TRBV10-3
cdr3_aa: CAISEGPGFGELFF
cdr3_nt: TGTGCCATCAGTGAGGGTCCGGGATTCGGGGAGCTGTTTTTT

d_call: TRBD1
clone_size: NA
j_call: TRBJ2-1
v_call: TRBV7-9
cdr3_aa: CASSLGGTGHNEQFF
cdr3_nt: TGTGCCAGCAGCTTAGGCGGGACAGGTCACAATGAGCAGTTCTTC

d_call: NA
clone_size: NA
j_call: TRBJ1-2
v_call: TRBV7-2
cdr3_aa: CASSLDRNGYTF
cdr3_nt: TGTGCCAGCAGCTTAGACAGGAATGGCTACACCTTC

d_call: NA
clone_size: few
j_call: TRBJ2-5
v_call: TRBV5-1
cdr3_aa: CASSLGLPQETQYF
cdr3_nt: TGCGCCAGCAGCTTGGGGCTACCGCAAGAGACCCAGTACTTC

d_call: TRBD2
clone_size: few
j_call: TRBJ2-1
v_call: TRBV6-2/TRBV6-3
cdr3_aa: CASGLAGSSYNEQFF
cdr3_nt: TGTGCCAGCGGACTAGCGGGGAGCTCCTACAATGAGCAGTTCTTC

d_call: NA
clone_size: many
j_call: TRBJ2-5
v_call: TRBV7-6
cdr3_aa: CASSLEFGGLETQYF
cdr3_nt: TGTGCCAGCAGCTTAGAATTTGGGGGCCTGGAGACCCAGTACTTC

d_call: TRBD1
clone_size: NA
j_call: TRBJ1-2
v_call: TRBV4-1
cdr3_aa: CASSQVGTGNWVEDGYTF
cdr3_nt: TGCGCCAGCAGCCAAGTCGGGACAGGAAATTGGGTAGAAGATGGCTACACCTTC

d_call: NA
clone_size: many
j_call: TRBJ2-5
v_call: TRBV20-1
cdr3_aa: CSASYRQETQYF
cdr3_nt: TGCAGTGCTAGCTATCGGCAAGAGACCCAGTACTTC

d_call: NA
clone_size: NA
j_call: TRBJ2-5
v_call: TRBV20-1
cdr3_aa: CSAGPGETQYF
cdr3_nt: TGCAGTGCTGGCCCGGGGGAGACCCAGTACTTC

d_call: NA
clone_size: NA
j_call: TRBJ1-1
v_call: TRBV11-1
cdr3_aa: CASSRDTLNTEAFF
cdr3_nt: TGTGCCAGCAGCCGGGACACCCTGAACACTGAAGCTTTCTTT

d_call: TRBD1
clone_size: NA
j_call: TRBJ2-3
v_call: TRBV6-6
cdr3_aa: CASSRPGQGFGTQYF
cdr3_nt: TGTGCCAGCAGCCGGCCGGGACAGGGGTTCGGGACGCAGTATTTT

d_call: TRBD2
clone_size: many
j_call: TRBJ2-3
v_call: TRBV7-9
cdr3_aa: CASSNSGGSTDTQYF
cdr3_nt: TGTGCCAGCAGCAATAGCGGGGGAAGCACAGATACGCAGTATTTT

d_call: TRBD1
clone_size: many
j_call: TRBJ1-3
v_call: TRBV5-1
cdr3_aa: CASSPGTAGNTIYF
cdr3_nt: TGCGCCAGCAGCCCTGGGACAGCAGGAAACACCATATATTTT

d_call: TRBD1
clone_size: few
j_call: TRBJ1-4
v_call: TRBV5-1
cdr3_aa: CASSLGPQGVLFF
cdr3_nt: TGCGCCAGCAGCTTGGGACCGCAGGGGGTACTGTTTTTT

d_call: TRBD1
clone_size: NA
j_call: TRBJ2-2
v_call: TRBV5-1
cdr3_aa: CARCEKMDRGNTGELFF
cdr3_nt: TGCGCCAGATGCGAGAAGATGGACAGGGGAAATACCGGGGAGCTGTTTTTT

d_call: NA
clone_size: NA
j_call: TRBJ2-2
v_call: TRBV6-4
cdr3_aa: CASSRDPIGTGELFF
cdr3_nt: TGTGCCAGCAGTAGAGACCCCATCGGAACCGGGGAGCTGTTTTTT

d_call: NA
clone_size: NA
j_call: TRBJ1-5
v_call: TRBV5-6
cdr3_aa: CASSLTLGYQSNQPQHF
cdr3_nt: TGTGCCAGCAGCTTGACTCTAGGGTACCAAAGCAATCAGCCCCAGCATTTT

d_call: TRBD2
clone_size: many
j_call: TRBJ2-3
v_call: TRBV20-1
cdr3_aa: CSAQRGAGTDTQYF
cdr3_nt: TGCAGTGCTCAGCGGGGGGCCGGCACAGATACGCAGTATTTT

d_call: NA
clone_size: few
j_call: TRBJ2-2
v_call: TRBV30
cdr3_aa: CAWSTHNTGELFF
cdr3_nt: TGTGCCTGGAGTACCCATAACACCGGGGAGCTGTTTTTT

d_call: NA
clone_size: many
j_call: TRBJ1-1
v_call: TRBV12-3/TRBV12-4
cdr3_aa: CASSLGGSMGTEAFF
cdr3_nt: TGTGCCAGCAGTTTAGGTGGTTCAATGGGGACTGAAGCTTTCTTT

d_call: TRBD1
clone_size: few
j_call: TRBJ1-2
v_call: TRBV11-2
cdr3_aa: CASSSSRGLDGYTF
cdr3_nt: TGTGCCAGCAGCTCGAGCAGGGGGTTGGATGGCTACACCTTC

d_call: NA
clone_size: many
j_call: TRBJ2-7
v_call: TRBV4-3
cdr3_aa: CASSRSDGIYEQYF
cdr3_nt: TGCGCCAGCAGTCGATCGGACGGGATCTACGAGCAGTACTTC

d_call: NA
clone_size: NA
j_call: TRBJ2-3
v_call: TRBV7-3
cdr3_aa: CASSTLLEGDTQYF
cdr3_nt: TGTGCCAGCAGCACGCTACTAGAAGGAGATACGCAGTATTTT

d_call: NA
clone_size: NA
j_call: TRBJ2-5
v_call: TRBV3-1
cdr3_aa: CASSPGGSRYF
cdr3_nt: TGTGCCAGCAGCCCAGGAGGAAGTCGGTACTTC

d_call: TRBD1
clone_size: few
j_call: TRBJ1-1
v_call: TRBV7-2
cdr3_aa: CASSLVTGWVTEAFF
cdr3_nt: TGTGCCAGCAGCTTAGTGACAGGGTGGGTCACTGAAGCTTTCTTT

d_call: NA
clone_size: NA
j_call: TRBJ2-7
v_call: TRBV7-2
cdr3_aa: CASSSGPIYEQYF
cdr3_nt: TGTGCCAGCAGCTCAGGCCCGATATACGAGCAGTACTTC

d_call: TRBD1
clone_size: few
j_call: TRBJ2-4
v_call: TRBV7-2
cdr3_aa: CASSFTGGTENIQYF
cdr3_nt: TGTGCCAGCAGCTTCACAGGGGGAACCGAAAACATTCAGTACTTC

d_call: NA
clone_size: few
j_call: TRBJ1-1
v_call: TRBV11-2
cdr3_aa: CASSSVWNTEAFF
cdr3_nt: TGTGCCAGCAGCTCCGTTTGGAACACTGAAGCTTTCTTT

d_call: TRBD1
clone_size: NA
j_call: TRBJ2-2
v_call: TRBV19
cdr3_aa: CASRNPGQGLSTGELFF
cdr3_nt: TGTGCCAGTAGAAATCCGGGACAGGGACTATCCACCGGGGAGCTGTTTTTT

d_call: TRBD2
clone_size: few
j_call: TRBJ2-5
v_call: TRBV11-3
cdr3_aa: CASSLTSGGSQETQYF
cdr3_nt: TGTGCCAGCAGCCTCACTAGCGGGGGGTCTCAAGAGACCCAGTACTTC

d_call: TRBD1
clone_size: many
j_call: TRBJ1-2
v_call: TRBV27
cdr3_aa: CASSLQGIGYGYTF
cdr3_nt: TGTGCCAGCAGTCTACAGGGGATCGGCTATGGCTACACCTTC

d_call: NA
clone_size: NA
j_call: TRBJ2-3
v_call: TRBV9
cdr3_aa: CASSVGGSGTDTQYF
cdr3_nt: TGTGCCAGCAGCGTAGGGGGAAGCGGGACAGATACGCAGTATTTT

d_call: NA
clone_size: NA
j_call: TRBJ1-6
v_call: TRBV20-1
cdr3_aa: CSARVLYNSPLHF
cdr3_nt: TGCAGTGCTAGGGTCCTTTATAATTCACCCCTCCACTTT

d_call: TRBD1
clone_size: NA
j_call: TRBJ2-1
v_call: TRBV7-2
cdr3_aa: CASTGTGGNEQFF
cdr3_nt: TGTGCCAGCACCGGGACAGGGGGCAATGAGCAGTTCTTC